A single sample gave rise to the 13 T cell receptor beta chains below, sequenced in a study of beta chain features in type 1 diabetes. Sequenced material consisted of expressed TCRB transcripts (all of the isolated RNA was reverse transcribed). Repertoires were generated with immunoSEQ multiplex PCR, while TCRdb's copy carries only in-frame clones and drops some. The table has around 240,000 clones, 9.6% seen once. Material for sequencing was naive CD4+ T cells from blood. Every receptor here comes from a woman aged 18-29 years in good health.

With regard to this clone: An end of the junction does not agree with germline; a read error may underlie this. CDR3 sequence (DNA): TGTGCCGGCAGATCAGGGGGGTCTAATGAAAAACTGTTTTTT. This sequence encodes CAGRSGGSNEKLFF. The V gene is TRBV2, the J gene TRBJ1-4, with 7 bases fitting TRBD1. The CDR3 has 14 amino acids. Germline loops: CDR1 SNHLY, CDR2 FYNNEI.

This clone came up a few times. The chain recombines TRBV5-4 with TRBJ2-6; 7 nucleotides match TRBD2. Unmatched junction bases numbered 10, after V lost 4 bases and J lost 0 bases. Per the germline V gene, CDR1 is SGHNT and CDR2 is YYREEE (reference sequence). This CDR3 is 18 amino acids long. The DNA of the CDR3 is TGTGCCAGCAGCCCCGACACAGCGGGGCTCTCTGGGGCCAACGTCCTGACTTTC. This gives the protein CASSPDTAGLSGANVLTF.

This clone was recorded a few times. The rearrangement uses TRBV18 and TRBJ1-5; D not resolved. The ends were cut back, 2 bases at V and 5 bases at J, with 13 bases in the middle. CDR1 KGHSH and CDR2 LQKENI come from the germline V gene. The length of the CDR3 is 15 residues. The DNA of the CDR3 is TGTGCCAGCTCACCAATGAGGGTAGACGATCAGCCCCAGCATTTT. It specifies CASSPMRVDDQPQHF. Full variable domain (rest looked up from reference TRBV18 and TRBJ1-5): NAGVMQNPRHLVRRRGQEARLRCSPMKGHSHVYWYRQLPEEGLKFMVYLQKENIIDESGMPKERFSAEFPKEGPSILRIQQVVRGDSAAYFCASSPMRVDDQPQHFGDGTRLSIL.

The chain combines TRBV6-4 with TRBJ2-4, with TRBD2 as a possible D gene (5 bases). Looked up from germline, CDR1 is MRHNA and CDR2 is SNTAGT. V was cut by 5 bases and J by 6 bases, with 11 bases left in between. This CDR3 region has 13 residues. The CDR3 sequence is CASSPNEGNIQYF. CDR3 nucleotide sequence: TGTGCCAGCAGTCCAAATGAGGGAAACATTCAGTACTTC.

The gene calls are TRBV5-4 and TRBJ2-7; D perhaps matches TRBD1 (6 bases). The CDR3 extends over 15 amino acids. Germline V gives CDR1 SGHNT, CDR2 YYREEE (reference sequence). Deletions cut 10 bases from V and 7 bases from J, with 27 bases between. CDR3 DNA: TGTGCCTGGCAAACCCAGGGGACCCGGCCCGGGGAGCAGTACTTC. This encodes CAWQTQGTRPGEQYF.

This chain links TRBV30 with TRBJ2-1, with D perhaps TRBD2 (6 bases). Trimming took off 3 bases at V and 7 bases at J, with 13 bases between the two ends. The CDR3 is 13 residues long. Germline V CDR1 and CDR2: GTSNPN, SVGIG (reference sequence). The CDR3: CAWSGSFGNEQFF. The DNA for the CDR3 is TGTGCCTGGAGCGGGAGCTTTGGTAATGAGCAGTTCTTC.

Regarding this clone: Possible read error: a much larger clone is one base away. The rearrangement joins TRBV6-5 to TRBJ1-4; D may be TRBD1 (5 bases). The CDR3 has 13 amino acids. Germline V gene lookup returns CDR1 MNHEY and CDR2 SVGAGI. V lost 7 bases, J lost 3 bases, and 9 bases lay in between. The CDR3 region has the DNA TGTGCCAGCAACCGGGGGGCTAATGAAAAACTGTTTTTT. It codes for CASNRGANEKLFF.

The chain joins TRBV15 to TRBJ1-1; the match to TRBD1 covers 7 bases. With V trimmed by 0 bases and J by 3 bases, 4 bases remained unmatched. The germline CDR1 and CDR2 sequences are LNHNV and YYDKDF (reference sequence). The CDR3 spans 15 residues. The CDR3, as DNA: TGTGCCACCAGCAGAGATAAGGGGGCCTACACTGAAGCTTTCTTT. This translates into CATSRDKGAYTEAFF.

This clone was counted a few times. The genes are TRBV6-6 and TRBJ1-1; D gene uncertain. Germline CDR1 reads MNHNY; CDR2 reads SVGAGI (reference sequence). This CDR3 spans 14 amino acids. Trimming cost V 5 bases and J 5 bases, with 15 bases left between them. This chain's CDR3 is CASSAPGPGTEAFF. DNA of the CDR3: TGTGCCAGCAGTGCCCCGGGCCCGGGGACTGAAGCTTTCTTT.

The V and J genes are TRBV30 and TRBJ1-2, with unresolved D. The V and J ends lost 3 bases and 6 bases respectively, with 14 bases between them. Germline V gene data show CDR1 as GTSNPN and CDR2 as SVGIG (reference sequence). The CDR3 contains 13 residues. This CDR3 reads CAWSEPGSHGYTF. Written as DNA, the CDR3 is TGTGCCTGGAGCGAGCCGGGGAGCCATGGCTACACCTTC.

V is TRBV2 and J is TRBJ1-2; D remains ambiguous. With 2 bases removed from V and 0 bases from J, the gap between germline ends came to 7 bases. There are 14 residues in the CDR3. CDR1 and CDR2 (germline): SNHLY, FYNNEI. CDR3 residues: CASSELRANYGYTF. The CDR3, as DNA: TGTGCCAGCAGTGAATTGAGAGCTAACTATGGCTACACCTTC.

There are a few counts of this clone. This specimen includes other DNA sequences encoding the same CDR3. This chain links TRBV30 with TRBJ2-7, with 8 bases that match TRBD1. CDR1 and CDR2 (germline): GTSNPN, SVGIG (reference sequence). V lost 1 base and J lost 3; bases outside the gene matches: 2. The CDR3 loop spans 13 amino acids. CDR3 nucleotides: TGTGCCTGGAGTGGCAGGGGGCTCTACGAGCAGTACTTC. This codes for CAWSGRGLYEQYF.

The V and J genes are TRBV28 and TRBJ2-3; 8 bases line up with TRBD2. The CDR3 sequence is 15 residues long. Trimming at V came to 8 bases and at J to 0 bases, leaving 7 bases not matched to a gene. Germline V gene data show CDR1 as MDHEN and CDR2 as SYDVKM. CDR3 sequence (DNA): TGTGCCAGCGGTAGCGGGGAGTGGAGCACAGATACGCAGTATTTT. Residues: CASGSGEWSTDTQYF.